A selection of T cell receptor beta chains follows, all from one sample in a study of T cell changes during pregnancy in multiple sclerosis. Clones were read by immunoSEQ multiplex PCR, and TCRdb kept only the in-frame ones, dropping some. The top ten hold more than 5% of the sample, which has about 30,000 clones, around 90% seen once. This sample comprised CD8+ T cells from peripheral blood mononuclear cells, obtained before pregnancy. These receptor sequences come from a female donor with multiple sclerosis, enrolled in a pregnancy study. CDR3s include the opening cysteine and the closing phenylalanine or tryptophan. The D gene is left open where the match is weak. Clone size is not always given. Where it is, it says once, few, many or a class for expanded clones.

d_call j_call clone_size v_call cdr3_nt cdr3_aa
NA TRBJ2-1 once TRBV5-5 TGTGCCAGCAGCTTGGGTGCTAGTGAGCAGTTCTTC CASSLGASEQFF
NA TRBJ2-7 NA TRBV27 TGTGCCAGCAGTGTCGGCAGGAATATCGACGAGCAGTACTTC CASSVGRNIDEQYF
NA TRBJ2-5 once TRBV7-2 TGTGCCAGCAGCTTAGAATTAGGCAGCGGTCGGGAGACCCAGTACTTC CASSLELGSGRETQYF
NA TRBJ1-5 NA TRBV6-5 TGTGCCAGCGGGGCAGGCTTCAATCAGCCCCAGCATTTT CASGAGFNQPQHF
NA TRBJ2-5 NA TRBV9 TGTGCCAGCAGCGCACCTGGGGGGGAGACCCAGTACTTC CASSAPGGETQYF
NA TRBJ2-1 NA TRBV5-1 TGCGCCAGCAGCGCTGAGGGACAATACAATGAGCAGTTCTTC CASSAEGQYNEQFF
NA TRBJ2-7 NA TRBV7-9 TGTGCCAGCAGCTTAGCGCTTCGAGGGCTTAACGAGCAGTACTTC CASSLALRGLNEQYF
NA TRBJ2-7 NA TRBV21-1 TGTGCCAGCAGCATAAAACTAGCGGGCGCCTACGAGCAGTACTTC CASSIKLAGAYEQYF
TRBD2 TRBJ2-3 NA TRBV7-9 TGTGCCAGCAGCTTAGTGGGGGGGGACACAGATACGCAGTATTTT CASSLVGGDTDTQYF
NA TRBJ2-7 NA TRBV9 TGTGCCAGCAGCATGGGACTGGTCTCCTACGAGCAGTACTTC CASSMGLVSYEQYF
TRBD2 TRBJ2-1 NA TRBV28 TGTGCCAGCAGTTTCCTTGGGACTAGCGGGGACAATGAGCAGTTCTTC CASSFLGTSGDNEQFF
TRBD2 TRBJ2-7 NA TRBV27 TGTGCCAGCAGGTCGACTAGCGGGCGCTACGAGCAGTACTTC CASRSTSGRYEQYF
TRBD2 TRBJ2-7 NA TRBV30 TGTGCCTGGAGTGGGGGAGGGGTCGAGCAGTACTTC CAWSGGGVEQYF
TRBD2 TRBJ2-7 NA TRBV6-1 TGTGCCAGCAGTGAGTGGACTAGCGGTGCCTACGAGCAGTACTTC CASSEWTSGAYEQYF
TRBD2 TRBJ2-2 NA TRBV6-6 TGTGCCAGCAGGGGACTATACAACACCGGGGAGCTGTTTTTT CASRGLYNTGELFF
NA TRBJ2-2 NA TRBV6-5 TGTGCCAGCAGTTACGGGGGGACGAGCACCGGGGAGCTGTTTTTT CASSYGGTSTGELFF
NA TRBJ1-1 NA TRBV7-9 TGTGCCAGCAGCCCGGACAGCTCGAACACTGAAGCTTTCTTT CASSPDSSNTEAFF
NA TRBJ1-2 NA TRBV27 TGTGCCAGCAGTTTGATAGGGGCGGGGTATGGCTACACCTTC CASSLIGAGYGYTF
NA TRBJ2-7 NA TRBV10-3 TGTGCCATCAGTGACACTAGGAGATTCCACGAGCAGTACTTC CAISDTRRFHEQYF
TRBD1 TRBJ2-5 NA TRBV19 TGTGCCAGTAGTATCGGTTTGACAGGGGGCCCCCCGACTTCGTACCAAGAGACCCAGTACTTC CASSIGLTGGPPTSYQETQYF
TRBD2 TRBJ2-1 few TRBV5-8 TGTGCCAGCAGCTTGACTAGCGGGATGCCGGGTGAGCAGTTCTTC CASSLTSGMPGEQFF
TRBD2 TRBJ2-1 NA TRBV27 TGTGCCAGCAGTCCGTTAGCGGGAGGCCCCTACAATGAGCAGTTCTTC CASSPLAGGPYNEQFF
TRBD1 TRBJ1-2 NA TRBV7-9 TGTGCCAGCAGCTTCCCGGGACAGCCTGGCTACACCTTC CASSFPGQPGYTF
TRBD1 TRBJ1-1 once TRBV7-6 TGTGCCAGCAGAGCCGGGACAGGGGGCACTGAAGCTTTCTTT CASRAGTGGTEAFF
TRBD2 TRBJ2-5 NA TRBV6-1 TGTGCCAGCAGCCCCCTAGCGGGAGGGCAAGAGACCCAGTACTTC CASSPLAGGQETQYF
TRBD2 TRBJ2-5 NA TRBV7-3 TGTGCCAGCAGCCGAGCGGGAGATGGAGAGACCCAGTACTTC CASSRAGDGETQYF
NA TRBJ2-1 few TRBV2 TGTGCCAGCAGTGAATGGGTATTAGGAGGGAGCTCCTACAATGAGCAGTTCTTC CASSEWVLGGSSYNEQFF
TRBD2 TRBJ2-1 NA TRBV9 TGTGCCAGCAGCGTTCAGCGGGAGTCCCACAATGAGCAGTTCTTC CASSVQRESHNEQFF
NA TRBJ1-4 NA TRBV4-3 TGCGCCAGCAGCCAAGATGACACTTCGAATGAAAAACTGTTTTTT CASSQDDTSNEKLFF
NA TRBJ2-7 NA TRBV16 TGTGCCAGCAGCCAATCCCACAGCCCCTACGAGCAGTACTTC CASSQSHSPYEQYF
NA TRBJ1-5 NA TRBV30 TGTGCCTGGAATTCGGGAGCAAGCAATCAGCCCCAGCATTTT CAWNSGASNQPQHF
TRBD2 TRBJ2-1 NA TRBV10-3 TGTGCCATCAGTGGGGCCGCTAGCGGGAGCTCCTACAATGAGCAGTTCTTC CAISGAASGSSYNEQFF
TRBD1 TRBJ2-7 once TRBV27 TGTGCCAGCAGGGGGGACAGGGAGAGCTACGAGCAGTACTTC CASRGDRESYEQYF
TRBD1 TRBJ1-1 NA TRBV11-3 TGTGCCAGCAGCTTAGATCCCAGGTTTCTCCAGGGGGCGCGACGGTCAACTTTCTTT CASSLDPRFLQGARRSTFF
NA TRBJ2-7 NA TRBV19 TGTGCCAGTAGTATAACGGGTTCAGGGGTAGTCCACGAGCAGTACTTC CASSITGSGVVHEQYF
TRBD1 TRBJ2-6 NA TRBV4-3 TGCGCCAGCAGCCAAGAGACAGGGGGCTCTGGGGCCAACGTCCTGACTTTC CASSQETGGSGANVLTF
NA TRBJ2-1 NA TRBV15 TGTGCCACCAGCAGAGATGGATCGGGGTACAATGAGCAGTTCTTC CATSRDGSGYNEQFF
NA TRBJ1-2 once TRBV4-2 TGTGCCAGCAGCCAAGAGGGGGGGATCGACTATGGCTACACCTTC CASSQEGGIDYGYTF